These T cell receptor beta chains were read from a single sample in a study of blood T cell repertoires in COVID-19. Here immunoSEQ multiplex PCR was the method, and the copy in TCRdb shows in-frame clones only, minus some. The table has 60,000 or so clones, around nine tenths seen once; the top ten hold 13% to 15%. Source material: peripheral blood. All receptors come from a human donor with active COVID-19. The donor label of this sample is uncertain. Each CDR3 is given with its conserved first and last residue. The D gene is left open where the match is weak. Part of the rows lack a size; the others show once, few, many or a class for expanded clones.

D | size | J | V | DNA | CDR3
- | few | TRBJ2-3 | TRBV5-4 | TGTGCCAGCAGCTTGGCAGGGAGCACAGATACGCAGTATTTT | CASSLAGSTDTQYF
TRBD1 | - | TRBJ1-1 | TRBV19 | TGTGCCAGTAGTATAGCAACAGGGGGGAACACTGAAGCTTTCTTT | CASSIATGGNTEAFF
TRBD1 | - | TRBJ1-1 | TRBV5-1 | TGCGCCAGCAGCTCGAACACGGGACAGAAAAACACTGAAGCTTTCTTT | CASSSNTGQKNTEAFF
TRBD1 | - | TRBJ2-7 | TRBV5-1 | TGCGCCAGCAGCGAACCCGGGACAGCTTCCTACGAGCAGTACTTC | CASSEPGTASYEQYF
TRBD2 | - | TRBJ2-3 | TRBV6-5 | TGTGCCAGCAGTTCTGCAGCGGGAGTGGAAGATACGCAGTATTTT | CASSSAAGVEDTQYF
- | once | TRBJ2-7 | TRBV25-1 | TGTGCCAGCAGTGACAGGGGCCACGAGCAGTACTTC | CASSDRGHEQYF
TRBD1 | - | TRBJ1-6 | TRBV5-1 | TGCGCCAGCAGCTTGGCGGGGGACAGTCATTCACCCCTCCACTTT | CASSLAGDSHSPLHF
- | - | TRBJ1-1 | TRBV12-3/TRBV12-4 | TGTGCCAGCCGGGCGGGGGGAAGCACTGAAGCTTTCTTT | CASRAGGSTEAFF
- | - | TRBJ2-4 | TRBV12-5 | TGTGCTAGTGGTTTGGTAATTGCGGGCCAAGGGCTAGCCAAAAACATTCAGTACTTC | CASGLVIAGQGLAKNIQYF
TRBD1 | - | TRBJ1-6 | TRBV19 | TGTGCCAGTAGCCCAGGGGGAAAGAATTCACCCCTCCACTTT | CASSPGGKNSPLHF
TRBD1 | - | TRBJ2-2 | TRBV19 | TGTGCCAGTAGACAGGGGGCGGACACCGGGGAGCTGTTTTTT | CASRQGADTGELFF
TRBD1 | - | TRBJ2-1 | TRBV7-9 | TGTGCCAGCAGCTACGGTCCACAGGGGACGTACAATGAGCAGTTCTTC | CASSYGPQGTYNEQFF
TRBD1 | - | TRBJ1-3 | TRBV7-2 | TGTGCCAGCAGCCTAGGGACAGGGACCAGCTCTGGAAACACCATATATTTT | CASSLGTGTSSGNTIYF
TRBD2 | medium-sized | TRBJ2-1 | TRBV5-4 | TGTGCCAGCAACCCCGGGACTAGCGGGAGTCTGGTCTTC | CASNPGTSGSLVF
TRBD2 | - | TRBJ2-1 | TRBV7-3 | TGTGCCAGCAGCTCCTCGGGTAGCGGGGACCCGGAGCAGTTCTTC | CASSSSGSGDPEQFF
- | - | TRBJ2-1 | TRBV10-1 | TGCGCCAGCAGTGAGTCGACGGGGGGCGCTGCCCATGAGCAGTTCTTC | CASSESTGGAAHEQFF
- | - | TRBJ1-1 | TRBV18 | TGTGCCAGCTCTCAGGGAGGGAGCACTGAAGCTTTCTTT | CASSQGGSTEAFF
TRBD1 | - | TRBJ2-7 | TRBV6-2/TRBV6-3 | TGTGCCAGCAGCTCCGGGGGGACAGGGTCCTACGAGCAGTACTTC | CASSSGGTGSYEQYF
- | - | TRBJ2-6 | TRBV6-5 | TGTGCCAGCAGTTACTCGAGGGTCTCAGGGGCCAACGTCCTGACTTTC | CASSYSRVSGANVLTF
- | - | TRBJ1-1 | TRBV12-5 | TGTGCTAGTGGTTCGTCCCTTGGGACATCAGGGACTGAAGCTTTCTTT | CASGSSLGTSGTEAFF
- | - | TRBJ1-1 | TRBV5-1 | TGCGCCAGCAGCTTGGGGTCCCCGAGAGAATCAGCTTTCTTT | CASSLGSPRESAFF
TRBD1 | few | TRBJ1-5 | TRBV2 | TGTGCCAGCAGTGAAGAAGGTCCACAGGGGGCTTACCAGCCCCAGCATTTT | CASSEEGPQGAYQPQHF
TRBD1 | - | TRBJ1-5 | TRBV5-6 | TGTGCCAGCAGCCGACAGGGGGATAATCAGCCCCAGCATTTT | CASSRQGDNQPQHF
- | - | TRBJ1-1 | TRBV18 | TGTGCCAGCTCACCACAGCGGAACACTGAAGCTTTCTTT | CASSPQRNTEAFF
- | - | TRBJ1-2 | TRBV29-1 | TGCAGCGTCCTTCCTGAGGCAGGGATGGACTATGGCTACACCTTC | CSVLPEAGMDYGYTF
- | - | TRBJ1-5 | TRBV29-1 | TGCAGCGTTGGGACACTGAATCAGCCCCAGCATTTT | CSVGTLNQPQHF
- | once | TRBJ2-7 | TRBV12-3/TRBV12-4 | TGTGCCAGCAGTTCTCTAAGAGGGCACGAGCAGTACTTC | CASSSLRGHEQYF
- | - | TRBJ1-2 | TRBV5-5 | TGTGCCAGCAGCGCTTGGAATAAGAACAGGCAGCCTCTAATTCCGTATGGCTACACCTTC | CASSAWNKNRQPLIPYGYTF
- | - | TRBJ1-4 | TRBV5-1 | TGCGCCAGCAGCTCCCTGCCCGAGCGAAAGAATGAAAAACTGTTTTTT | CASSSLPERKNEKLFF
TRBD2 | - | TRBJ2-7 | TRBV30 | TGTGCCTGGAGGGGCGAGCGGGAGTGGTACGAGCAGTACTTC | CAWRGEREWYEQYF
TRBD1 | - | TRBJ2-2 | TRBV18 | TGTGCCAGCCCCAACGACAGGGGGCACACCGGGGAGCTGTTTTTT | CASPNDRGHTGELFF
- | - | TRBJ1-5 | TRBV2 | TGTGCCAGCAGCAGGGGCGCGAGGGGCAATCAGCCCCAGCATTTT | CASSRGARGNQPQHF
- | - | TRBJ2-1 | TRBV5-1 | TGCGCCAGCAGCTCCGGGACACACTACAATGAGCAGTTCTTC | CASSSGTHYNEQFF
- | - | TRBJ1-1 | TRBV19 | TGTGCCAGCAGGAACGGGAACACTGAAGCTTTCTTT | CASRNGNTEAFF
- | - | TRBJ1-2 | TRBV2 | TGTGCCAGCAGTGCCACCTTACAGTCTAACTATGGCTACACCTTC | CASSATLQSNYGYTF
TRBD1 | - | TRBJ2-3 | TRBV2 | TGTGCCAGCACAACCGGGACAGGGTTGGATACGCAGTATTTT | CASTTGTGLDTQYF
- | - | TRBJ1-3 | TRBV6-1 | TGTGCCAGCAGTGAACTGGGCAGGGGTGGAAACACCATATATTTT | CASSELGRGGNTIYF
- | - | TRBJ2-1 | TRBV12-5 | TGTGCTAGTGGTCGACCGCAGGGAAGCGCCTACAATGAGCAGTTCTTC | CASGRPQGSAYNEQFF
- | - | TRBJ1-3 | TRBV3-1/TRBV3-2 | TGTGCCAGCAGCCAAGGGTTTGGGGGGAAAAGCTCTGGAAACACCATATATTTT | CASSQGFGGKSSGNTIYF
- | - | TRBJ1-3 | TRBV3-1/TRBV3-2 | TGTGCCAGCAGCGGGGCATTCTCTGGAAACACCATATATTTT | CASSGAFSGNTIYF
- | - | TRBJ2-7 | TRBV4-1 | TGCGCCAGCAGCCAAGGTCTTTCGGGCGAGCAGTACTTC | CASSQGLSGEQYF
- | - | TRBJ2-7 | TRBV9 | TGTGCCAGCAGCGTAGCAGCAGGGGCGGAGGAGCAGTACTTC | CASSVAAGAEEQYF
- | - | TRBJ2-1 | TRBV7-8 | TGTGCCAGCGGCGTTTCTGACACCGGCACAACATGGGCGAGCTCCTACAATGAGCAGTTCTTC | CASGVSDTGTTWASSYNEQFF
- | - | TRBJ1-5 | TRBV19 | TGTGCCAGTAGTATGGGCAGGGTCGGGCAGCCCCAGCATTTT | CASSMGRVGQPQHF
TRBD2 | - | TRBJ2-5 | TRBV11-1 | TGTGCCAGCAGCTATAGCGGGGGCGGAGAGACCCAGTACTTC | CASSYSGGGETQYF